The text below deals with one T cell receptor (beta chain). From germline, CDR1 is SGHAT and CDR2 FQNNGV. Trimming pared 5 bases from V and 5 bases from J, leaving 13 bases between. The CDR3 covers 14 residues. These data belong to a study of OX40 agonist ivuxolimab in advanced cancers. Overall study context: Intravenous ivuxolimab was administered to patients every 2 weeks at 0.01 to 10 mg/kg. Age averaged about 60 years (range roughly 23 to 85), and just over 80% were male. The study reported partial responses in three patients: one hepatocellular carcinoma, two cutaneous melanoma.

The method was immunoSEQ multiplex PCR; TCRdb's version includes in-frame clones alone and lacks a portion of them. The top ten clones hold 2.6% of a sample with tens of thousands of clones, over 75% of them seen once. This TCR derives from an adult with an advanced solid tumor such as melanoma, head and neck, liver or kidney cancer. The sample consisted of CD4+ or CD8+ T cells sorted from blood, taken in a trial of the OX40 agonist ivuxolimab. This sequence joins TRBV11-2 and TRBJ1-3; D is unclear. The CDR3 protein is CASSEVTERNTIYF. The CDR3 bases are TGTGCCAGCAGCGAAGTAACGGAGAGAAACACCATATATTTT.